A selection of T cell receptor beta chains follows, all from one sample in a study of CD8+ T cells in alopecia areata. Measured with immunoSEQ multiplex PCR; TCRdb has only the in-frame clones, and not every one. The sample lists over 110,000 clones, approximately 49% seen once, with about 1% in the top ten. The source was CD4+ T cells sorted from blood, collected at week 0. The source is a human donor with alopecia areata. CDR3s include the opening cysteine and the closing phenylalanine or tryptophan. D genes are given only for firm matches. Clone size is not always given. Where it is, it says once, few, many or a class for expanded clones.

D,V,J,size,length,CDR3,DNA
-,TRBV18,TRBJ1-1,once,13,CASSPFPNTEAFF,TGTGCCAGCTCACCCTTTCCGAACACTGAAGCTTTCTTT
-,TRBV29-1,TRBJ1-1,-,13,CSGLGNGDTEAFF,TGCAGCGGGTTGGGCAACGGGGACACTGAAGCTTTCTTT
-,TRBV9,TRBJ2-3,-,14,CASSARRVLDTQYF,TGTGCCAGCAGCGCCCGCCGGGTTTTGGATACGCAGTATTTT
-,TRBV2,TRBJ2-3,-,14,CASSAVGRTDTQYF,TGTGCCAGCAGTGCAGTGGGACGCACAGATACGCAGTATTTT
TRBD1,TRBV5-1,TRBJ2-5,-,16,CASSLDPGQGWETQYF,TGCGCCAGCAGCTTGGATCCGGGACAGGGTTGGGAGACCCAGTACTTC
TRBD1,TRBV29-1,TRBJ2-3,few,14,CSVADTGGTDTQYF,TGCAGCGTTGCAGATACAGGGGGCACAGATACGCAGTATTTT
TRBD2,TRBV18,TRBJ2-3,-,16,CASSPTSGRVGDTQYF,TGTGCCAGCTCACCGACTAGCGGGAGGGTTGGAGATACGCAGTATTTT
-,TRBV29-1,TRBJ1-1,-,13,CSALGGRNTEAFF,TGCAGCGCCCTGGGGGGGAGGAACACTGAAGCTTTCTTT
TRBD1,TRBV4-1,TRBJ1-1,-,15,CASSHHGTGTTEAFF,TGCGCCAGCAGCCACCATGGGACAGGGACCACTGAAGCTTTCTTT
-,TRBV2,TRBJ2-3,-,15,CASKEDLTTTDTQYF,TGTGCCAGCAAGGAGGATCTTACCACCACAGATACGCAGTATTTT
-,TRBV7-3,TRBJ2-7,-,14,CASSPTGTSYEQYF,TGTGCCAGCAGCCCCACCGGGACCTCCTACGAGCAGTACTTC
TRBD2,TRBV30,TRBJ2-1,few,15,CAWSVPTGAGNEQFF,TGTGCCTGGAGTGTACCTACGGGAGCGGGAAATGAGCAGTTCTTC
TRBD1,TRBV29-1,TRBJ1-4,-,13,CSVPGTGGEKPFF,TGCAGCGTCCCCGGGACAGGTGGGGAAAAACCGTTTTTT
TRBD1,TRBV7-2,TRBJ2-2,once,19,CASSNLRMGQGKDTGELFF,TGTGCCAGCAGCAACCTGCGAATGGGACAGGGGAAAGACACCGGGGAGCTGTTTTTT
TRBD1,TRBV30,TRBJ2-1,-,15,CAWMSGLGRTGEQFF,TGTGCCTGGATGTCAGGGCTGGGCCGGACAGGTGAGCAGTTCTTC
TRBD2,TRBV15,TRBJ2-3,-,19,CATSRVRTSGRAFSDTQYF,TGTGCCACCAGCAGAGTAAGGACTAGCGGGAGGGCCTTCTCAGATACGCAGTATTTT
TRBD1,TRBV6-6,TRBJ2-5,few,15,CASSYGSGGDETQYF,TGTGCCAGCAGTTACGGTTCAGGGGGCGACGAGACCCAGTACTTC
-,TRBV25-1,TRBJ1-2,-,12,CASSEGLYGYTF,TGTGCCAGCAGTGAGGGCCTCTATGGCTACACCTTC
-,TRBV5-1,TRBJ2-2,-,14,CASSEGGNTGELFF,TGCGCCAGCAGCGAGGGAGGGAACACCGGGGAGCTGTTTTTT
-,TRBV29-1,TRBJ2-4,-,14,CSAEKGGSKNIQYF,TGCAGCGCCGAAAAGGGGGGGTCCAAAAACATTCAGTACTTC
-,TRBV4-1,TRBJ2-7,-,16,CASSSTGAGGAYEQYF,TGCGCCAGCAGCTCGACCGGGGCTGGAGGGGCCTACGAGCAGTACTTC
TRBD2,TRBV7-2,TRBJ2-5,-,16,CASSLSSGVGQETQYF,TGTGCCAGCAGCTTGTCTAGCGGGGTTGGCCAAGAGACCCAGTACTTC
-,TRBV18,TRBJ2-6,few,20,CASSPPGIPFIGSGANVLTF,TGTGCCAGCTCACCACCGGGCATCCCTTTCATAGGATCTGGGGCCAACGTCCTGACTTTC
TRBD1,TRBV5-1,TRBJ1-1,-,15,CASSATGVWNTEAFF,TGCGCCAGCAGCGCTACAGGGGTCTGGAACACTGAAGCTTTCTTT
-,TRBV11-1,TRBJ2-2,many,14,CASSLTGSTGELFF,TGTGCCAGCAGCTTAACGGGGAGCACCGGGGAGCTGTTTTTT
-,TRBV15,TRBJ2-1,-,14,CATSRSKQGNEQFF,TGTGCCACCAGCAGAAGTAAACAAGGCAATGAGCAGTTCTTC
TRBD1,TRBV29-1,TRBJ1-2,-,13,CSVEGQGGGGYTF,TGCAGCGTTGAGGGACAGGGGGGAGGCGGCTACACCTTC
TRBD1,TRBV6-4,TRBJ2-1,-,14,CASSAGQGYNEQFF,TGTGCCAGCAGTGCGGGACAGGGGTACAATGAGCAGTTCTTC
TRBD1,TRBV9,TRBJ2-2,-,17,CASSGRQGALRTGELFF,TGTGCCAGCAGCGGAAGACAGGGGGCTCTGAGGACCGGGGAGCTGTTTTTT
-,TRBV6-5,TRBJ2-3,-,14,CASSYSRNRDTQYF,TGTGCCAGCAGTTACTCCCGGAACAGGGATACGCAGTATTTT
-,TRBV2,TRBJ1-3,-,15,CASSVEGDSGNTIYF,TGTGCCAGCAGTGTTGAAGGGGACTCTGGAAACACCATATATTTT
-,TRBV19,TRBJ1-2,-,12,CASSWSRYGYTF,TGTGCCAGTAGTTGGTCTCGCTATGGCTACACCTTC
-,TRBV27,TRBJ2-5,-,15,CASSYRHGREETQYF,TGTGCCAGCAGCTATCGACACGGCAGGGAGGAGACCCAGTACTTC
TRBD2,TRBV5-1,TRBJ2-7,-,15,CASSWGTSVVDEQYF,TGCGCCAGCAGCTGGGGGACTAGCGTGGTCGACGAGCAGTACTTC
TRBD2,TRBV30,TRBJ2-6,-,14,CAWRGGSGANVLTF,TGTGCCTGGAGGGGAGGGTCTGGGGCCAACGTCCTGACTTTC
-,TRBV30,TRBJ1-1,-,13,CAWSDGANTEAFF,TGTGCCTGGAGCGATGGGGCGAACACTGAAGCTTTCTTT
-,TRBV30,TRBJ2-5,once,13,CAWSLMGRETQYF,TGTGCCTGGAGTTTAATGGGGCGAGAGACCCAGTACTTC
-,TRBV30,TRBJ2-2,once,15,CAWSLLRTVTGELFF,TGTGCCTGGAGTCTTTTGAGGACGGTCACCGGGGAGCTGTTTTTT
TRBD2,TRBV11-1,TRBJ2-7,-,15,CASSFGRDYAYEQYF,TGTGCCAGCAGCTTTGGTCGGGACTATGCGTACGAGCAGTACTTC
TRBD1,TRBV29-1,TRBJ2-1,-,12,CSATTRGSGQFF,TGCAGCGCGACGACCAGGGGGAGCGGGCAGTTCTTC
TRBD1,TRBV7-7,TRBJ2-5,-,13,CASSRDRQETQYF,TGTGCTAGCAGTCGGGACAGGCAAGAGACCCAGTACTTC
-,TRBV29-1,TRBJ2-2,-,13,CSVDSGNTGELFF,TGCAGCGTTGATAGCGGGAACACCGGGGAGCTGTTTTTT